Below are 8 T cell receptor beta chains sequenced from a single sample in a study of shared clonotypes between healthy human individuals. Measured with immunoSEQ multiplex PCR; TCRdb has only the in-frame clones, and not every one. This table holds some 2.4 million clones, 80% to 95% found once. The sample was naive CD4+ T cells from PBMCs. As for subset: CD45RA+ positively selected. These receptors originate from a man between 18 and 35 years old in good health. Some clones in this sample may be carry-over from other donors' samples.

The chain links TRBV9 to TRBJ2-6; D is unclear. Trimming pared 3 bases from V and 0 bases from J, leaving 4 bases between. CDR3 length equals 14 residues. The V gene's germline CDR1 is SGDLS and CDR2 YYNGEE. CDR3 amino acids: CASSGNSGANVLTF. In DNA, the CDR3 is TGTGCCAGCAGCGGAAACTCTGGGGCCAACGTCCTGACTTTC.

V and J are TRBV19 and TRBJ2-1, with D tentatively TRBD1 or TRBD2 (5 bases each). This CDR3 is 16 amino acids long. CDR1 LNHDA and CDR2 SQIVND come from the germline V gene (reference sequence). V was trimmed by 1 base and J by 4 bases, leaving 14 bases between them. The chain's CDR3 is CASSIAGTATYNEQFF. CDR3 nucleotides: TGTGCCAGTAGTATAGCCGGGACCGCAACATACAATGAGCAGTTCTTC.

This chain uses TRBV5-1 with TRBJ1-1; no clear D. Germline CDR1 SGHRS, CDR2 YFSETQ. V dropped 0 bases and J dropped 8 bases, with 8 bases sitting between them. The CDR3 length is 12 residues. CDR3 sequence: CASSLDGLEAFF. The CDR3 region has the DNA TGCGCCAGCAGCTTGGATGGTCTCGAAGCTTTCTTT.

A word on this clone: The sample contains more than one DNA sequence encoding this CDR3. The V and J genes are TRBV6-6 and TRBJ2-1, with TRBD2 as a possible D gene (5 bases). CDR3 length: 13 residues. The germline gives CDR1 MNHNY, CDR2 SVGAGI (reference sequence). Trimming removed 2 bases from V and 4 bases from J, with 6 bases in between. The CDR3, as DNA: TGTGCCAGCAGTTACGGACTGTACAATGAGCAGTTCTTC. Amino acid sequence: CASSYGLYNEQFF.

This rearrangement joins TRBV5-1 to TRBJ2-3, with D uncertain. V was clipped by 0 bases and J by 0 bases, with 8 bases between them. This CDR3 is 15 amino acids long. From germline, CDR1 is SGHRS and CDR2 YFSETQ. The DNA of the CDR3 is TGCGCCAGCAGCTTGGTGGGCATTAGCACAGATACGCAGTATTTT. Its translation is CASSLVGISTDTQYF.

The chain is built from TRBV28 and TRBJ2-7; 11 bases match TRBD2. After removal of 7 bases from V and 3 bases from J, the junction contained 5 bases not matched to a gene. The germline gives CDR1 MDHEN, CDR2 SYDVKM. The CDR3 runs 14 residues. CDR3 amino acids: CASTRLAGNYEQYF. The CDR3 DNA reads as TGTGCCAGCACCCGACTAGCGGGAAACTACGAGCAGTACTTC.

This sequence joins TRBV5-8 and TRBJ1-5; the D gene is possibly TRBD1 (5 bases). CDR3 length: 13 amino acids. Trimming left V 4 bases short and J 9 bases short, with 14 bases between. Germline loops: CDR1 SGHTS, CDR2 YDEGEE. CDR3 DNA sequence: TGTGCCAGCAGCCGCGACAGAGCCGGGCCCCAGCATTTT. This codes for CASSRDRAGPQHF.

V is TRBV28 and J is TRBJ1-6; possibly TRBD1 for D (6 bases). The CDR3 sequence is 15 residues long. Germline assignment: CDR1 MDHEN and CDR2 SYDVKM. Trimming left V 7 bases short and J 8 bases short, with 18 bases between. CDR3 residues: CASNDPGGRDSPLHF. The CDR3 coding sequence is TGTGCCAGCAATGATCCGGGGGGCCGTGATTCACCCCTCCACTTT.